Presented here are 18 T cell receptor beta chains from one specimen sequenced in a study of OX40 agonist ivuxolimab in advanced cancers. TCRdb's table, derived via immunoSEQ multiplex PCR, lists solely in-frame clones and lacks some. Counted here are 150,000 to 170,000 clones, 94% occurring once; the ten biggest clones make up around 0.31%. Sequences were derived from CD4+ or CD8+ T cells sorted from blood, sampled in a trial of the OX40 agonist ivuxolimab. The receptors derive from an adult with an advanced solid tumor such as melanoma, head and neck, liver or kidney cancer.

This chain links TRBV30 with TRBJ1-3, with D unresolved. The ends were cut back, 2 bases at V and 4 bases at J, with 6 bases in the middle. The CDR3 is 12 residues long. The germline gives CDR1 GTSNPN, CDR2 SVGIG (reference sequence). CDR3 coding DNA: TGTGCCTGGAGTTCCGGGGGAAACACCATATATTTT. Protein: CAWSSGGNTIYF.

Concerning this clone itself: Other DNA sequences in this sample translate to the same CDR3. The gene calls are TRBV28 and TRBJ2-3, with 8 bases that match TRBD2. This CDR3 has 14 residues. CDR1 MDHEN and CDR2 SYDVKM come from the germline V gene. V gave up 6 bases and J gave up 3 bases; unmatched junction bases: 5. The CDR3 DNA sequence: TGTGCCAGCAGCTTAAGCGGGAGTACAGATACGCAGTATTTT. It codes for CASSLSGSTDTQYF.

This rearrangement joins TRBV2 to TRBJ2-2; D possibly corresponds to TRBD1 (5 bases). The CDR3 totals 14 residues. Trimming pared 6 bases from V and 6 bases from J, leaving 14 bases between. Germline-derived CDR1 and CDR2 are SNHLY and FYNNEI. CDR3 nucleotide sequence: TGTGCCAGCAGGTTCCAGGGTCCCCCCGGGGAGCTGTTTTTT. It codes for CASRFQGPPGELFF.

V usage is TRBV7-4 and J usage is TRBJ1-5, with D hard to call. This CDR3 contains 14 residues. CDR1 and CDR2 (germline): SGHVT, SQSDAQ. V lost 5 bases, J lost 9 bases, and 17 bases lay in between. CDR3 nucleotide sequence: TGTGCCAGCAGCCCCTTAACTCAGAAGGGGCCCCAGCATTTT. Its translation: CASSPLTQKGPQHF.

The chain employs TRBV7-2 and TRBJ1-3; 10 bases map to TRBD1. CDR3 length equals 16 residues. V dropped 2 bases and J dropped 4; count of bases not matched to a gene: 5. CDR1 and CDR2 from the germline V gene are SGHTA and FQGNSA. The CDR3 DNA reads TGTGCCAGCAGCTTACGACAGGGGGCTTCGGGAAACACCATATATTTT. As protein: CASSLRQGASGNTIYF.

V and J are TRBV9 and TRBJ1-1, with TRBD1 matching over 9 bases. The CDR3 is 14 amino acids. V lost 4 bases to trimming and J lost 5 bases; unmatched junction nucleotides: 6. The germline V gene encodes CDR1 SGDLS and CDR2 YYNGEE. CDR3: CASSIQGAGTEAFF. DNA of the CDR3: TGTGCCAGCAGCATACAGGGGGCAGGGACTGAAGCTTTCTTT.

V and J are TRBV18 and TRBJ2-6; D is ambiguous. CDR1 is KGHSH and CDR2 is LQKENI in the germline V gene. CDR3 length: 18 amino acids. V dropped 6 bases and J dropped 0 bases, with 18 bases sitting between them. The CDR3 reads CASSPTLHRSSGANVLTF. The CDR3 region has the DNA TGTGCCAGCTCTCCTACCCTACATCGGAGCTCTGGGGCCAACGTCCTGACTTTC.

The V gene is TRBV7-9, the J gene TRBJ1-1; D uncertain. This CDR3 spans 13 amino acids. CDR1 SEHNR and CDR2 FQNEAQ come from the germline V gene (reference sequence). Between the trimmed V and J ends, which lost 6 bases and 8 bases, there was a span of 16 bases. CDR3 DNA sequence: TGTGCCAGCAGTCAGATCGACCTGACAGAAGCTTTCTTT. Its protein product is CASSQIDLTEAFF. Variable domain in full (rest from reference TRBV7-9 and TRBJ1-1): DTGVSQNPRHKITKRGQNVTFRCDPISEHNRLYWYRQTLGQGPEFLTYFQNEAQLEKSRLLSDRFSAERPKGSFSTLEIQRTEQGDSAMYLCASSQIDLTEAFFGQGTRLTVV.

Here the CDR3 reads CASSESQPVPGNTIYF. The CDR3, as DNA: TGTGCCAGCAGTGAAAGCCAGCCAGTTCCTGGAAACACCATATATTTT. J is TRBJ1-3 and V is TRBV6-1; no reliable D call. V shed 2 bases and J shed 2 bases, with 13 bases lying between them. Germline CDR1 and CDR2: MNHNS and SASEGT. The CDR3 extends over 16 amino acids.

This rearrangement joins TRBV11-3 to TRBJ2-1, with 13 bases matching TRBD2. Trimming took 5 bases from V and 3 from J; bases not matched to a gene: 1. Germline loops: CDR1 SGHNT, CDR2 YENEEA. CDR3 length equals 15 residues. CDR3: CASSRTSGSYNEQFF. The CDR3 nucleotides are TGTGCCAGCAGCCGGACTAGCGGGAGCTACAATGAGCAGTTCTTC.

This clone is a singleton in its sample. The CDR3 sequence: CASSFTRTSGARETQYF. For the CDR3, the DNA is TGTGCCAGCAGCTTTACGAGGACTAGCGGGGCTCGAGAGACCCAGTACTTC. The chain has TRBV11-2 and TRBJ2-5, with 12 bases lining up with TRBD2. The V gene's germline CDR1 is SGHAT and CDR2 FQNNGV. The CDR3 length is 17 residues. The trim removed 3 bases at V and 4 bases at J, leaving 9 bases unmatched.

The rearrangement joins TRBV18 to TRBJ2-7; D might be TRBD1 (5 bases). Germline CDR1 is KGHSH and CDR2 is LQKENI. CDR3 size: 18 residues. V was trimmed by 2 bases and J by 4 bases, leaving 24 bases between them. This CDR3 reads CASSPDVRSAGSIYEQYF. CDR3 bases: TGTGCCAGCTCACCAGACGTGAGGTCGGCAGGGTCTATTTACGAGCAGTACTTC.

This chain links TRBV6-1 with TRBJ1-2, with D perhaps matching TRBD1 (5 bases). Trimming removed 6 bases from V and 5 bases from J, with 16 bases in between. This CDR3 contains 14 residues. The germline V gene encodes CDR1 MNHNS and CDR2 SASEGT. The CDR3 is CASSSRVLAYGYTF. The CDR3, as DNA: TGTGCCAGCAGCTCCAGGGTTTTGGCGTATGGCTACACCTTC.

CDR3 nucleotides: TGTGCCAGCAGCGTCCTCAGAGATTCACCCCTCCACTTT. This codes for CASSVLRDSPLHF. The chain combines TRBV9 with TRBJ1-6; D is undetermined. Trimming shortened V by 2 bases and J by 8 bases, and 8 bases separated the two germline ends. CDR1 is SGDLS and CDR2 is YYNGEE in the germline V gene. This CDR3 is built from 13 residues.

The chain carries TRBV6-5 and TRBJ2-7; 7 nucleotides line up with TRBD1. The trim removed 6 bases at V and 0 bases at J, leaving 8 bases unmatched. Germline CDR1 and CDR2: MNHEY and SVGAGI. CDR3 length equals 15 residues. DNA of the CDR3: TGTGCCAGCAGCCCGGGACAGATAACCTCCTACGAGCAGTACTTC. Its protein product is CASSPGQITSYEQYF.

CDR3 amino acids: CASSQWTAPGGAFF. The CDR3 DNA reads TGTGCCAGCAGTCAATGGACAGCCCCCGGAGGAGCTTTCTTT. The chain carries TRBV6-5 and TRBJ1-1, with D perhaps TRBD1 (6 bases). With 5 bases removed from V and 10 bases from J, the gap between germline ends came to 20 bases. Germline V gene sequence: CDR1 MNHEY, CDR2 SVGAGI. The CDR3 runs 14 residues.

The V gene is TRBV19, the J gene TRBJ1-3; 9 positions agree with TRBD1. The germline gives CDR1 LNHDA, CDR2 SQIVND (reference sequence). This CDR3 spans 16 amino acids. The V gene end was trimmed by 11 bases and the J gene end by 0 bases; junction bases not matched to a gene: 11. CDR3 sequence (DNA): TGTGCCTCTGTAAGGGGACAGGGAGACTCTGGAAACACCATATATTTT. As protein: CASVRGQGDSGNTIYF.

CDR3 amino acids: CASSYAGDSGNTIYF. The CDR3 region has the DNA TGTGCCAGCAGTTACGCGGGAGACTCTGGAAACACCATATATTTT. This chain joins TRBV6-6 and TRBJ1-3, with D unresolved. Between the trimmed V and J ends, which lost 2 bases and 0 bases, there was a span of 8 bases. This CDR3 is built from 15 residues. Germline CDR1 and CDR2: MNHNY and SVGAGI (reference sequence).